These T cell receptor beta chains were read from a single sample in a study of blood T cell repertoires in COVID-19. Generated by immunoSEQ multiplex PCR, the TCRdb table keeps only in-frame clones and is missing some. The sample carries 250,000 to 350,000 clones, about 87% recorded once. Input material: peripheral blood. Receptors originate from a woman aged 45 to 65 with COVID-19, enrolled during active disease. Each CDR3 is given with its conserved first and last residue. A D gene is named only where the DNA matches it firmly.

d_call	v_call	j_call	cdr3_aa
.	TRBV18	TRBJ2-7	CASSLEGRSSIYEQYF
.	TRBV2	TRBJ1-2	CASSERTDRYGYTF
.	TRBV6-5	TRBJ1-5	CASSYSGQPQHF
.	TRBV9	TRBJ2-5	CASSVAGWETQYF
.	TRBV9	TRBJ2-3	CASSFSSTDTQYF
.	TRBV5-4	TRBJ2-7	CASSHGQRYEQYF
TRBD1	TRBV6-5	TRBJ2-7	CASSSPQGYSYEQYF
TRBD1	TRBV7-6	TRBJ2-5	CASSLAGTGLETQYF
TRBD2	TRBV5-1	TRBJ2-7	CASSLAAGGYEQYF
TRBD2	TRBV2	TRBJ2-3	CASSEATSSDTQYF
.	TRBV18	TRBJ1-2	CASTRYTVDSGYTF
.	TRBV12-3/TRBV12-4	TRBJ1-1	CASTSMNTEAFF
.	TRBV5-1	TRBJ2-2	CASSLEAGLGTGELFF
TRBD2	TRBV30	TRBJ2-4	CAWSRPGGLAGGIQYF
.	TRBV9	TRBJ1-4	CASSTQGRANEKLFF
TRBD2	TRBV5-6	TRBJ2-2	CASSWGGDRLNTGELFF
.	TRBV9	TRBJ1-1	CASSPGGAGGQAFF
.	TRBV30	TRBJ1-4	CAWSSGSEKLFF
TRBD1	TRBV6-5	TRBJ2-7	CASRTGGRYEQYF
.	TRBV6-5	TRBJ1-5	CASTDDYNQPQHF
.	TRBV7-9	TRBJ1-2	CASSSTAVSYGYTF
.	TRBV30	TRBJ2-3	CAWSVHREDTQYF
TRBD1	TRBV29-1	TRBJ2-3	CSARTGHSTDTQYF
.	TRBV19	TRBJ1-1	CASRPTGNTEAFF
TRBD1	TRBV7-2	TRBJ2-7	CASSPTGGYEQYF
TRBD1	TRBV5-1	TRBJ1-1	CASTRQGSMNTEAFF
TRBD1	TRBV2	TRBJ2-3	CASVQGPSTDTQYF
.	TRBV6-5	TRBJ2-7	CASSLYPGQTYEQYF
.	TRBV7-3	TRBJ2-1	CASSLNPVAAPYNEQFF
.	TRBV27	TRBJ1-2	CASSLLRAGENYGYTF
.	TRBV6-6	TRBJ1-1	CASSSRENTEAFF
TRBD1	TRBV6-6	TRBJ2-6	CASSPAVGQGAVGANVLTF
.	TRBV19	TRBJ1-1	CASSNRGQGNTEAFF
TRBD2	TRBV28	TRBJ2-5	CASTISGTKETQYF
TRBD2	TRBV7-9	TRBJ2-7	CASSHGLALTYEQYF
TRBD1	TRBV5-6	TRBJ1-1	CASSLDRGNTEAFF